This T cell receptor beta chain was recovered during a study of blood T cell repertoires in COVID-19. Study context: From the United States, Italy and Spain came samples of acute and convalescent COVID-19. The cDNA or gDNA used as material had been derived from T cells, B-cell-depleted T cells, or PBMCs.

CDR3 size: 15 residues. J gave up 0 bases and V 8 bases, and 7 bases lay outside the gene matches. In germline, CDR1 is MNHEY, CDR2 SMNVEV (reference sequence). Original handling: The authors estimated nucleated cell counts from reference gene primer amplification. Sequenced by immunoSEQ multiplex PCR; TCRdb stores in-frame clones only, minus some. V and J calls plus clone size are reproduced from that table; the DNA served to infer D and trimming. The repertoire holds roughly 500,000 clones, with 70% to 90% as singletons. The sequencing sample was made of peripheral blood. The TCR comes from a human donor in a cohort sampled during active COVID-19. The chain combines TRBV27 with TRBJ1-3; 7 bases are a match to TRBD1. CDR3: CASGTGDLSGNTIYF. For the CDR3, the DNA is TGTGCCAGCGGCACAGGGGACCTCTCTGGAAACACCATATATTTT.